This TCR beta chain originates from a study of blood T cells in healthy people across ages. The second PCR ran about 6 to 11 cycles with a sample-barcoded 5' primer and J-beta primers. Unique molecular identifiers of 12 random nucleotides labeled each cDNA. Using its own MiXCR run on the 5' RACE reads, TCRdb lists one record per CDR3 protein. The sample lists roughly 800,000 distinct CDR3 sequences, roughly 60% occurring once. Every donor contributed 8 to 10 milliliters of peripheral blood by blood draw. As to this clonotype: No antigen is known for it.

Germline V lookup: CDR1 DFQATT, CDR2 SNEGSKA (reference sequence). CDR3 length: 14 amino acids. General study findings and limits: More naive CD4+ cells and higher diversity marked long-lived donors relative to aged donors.

The clonotype was recovered from a young man in good health. This sequence joins TRBV20-1 and TRBJ2-4, with no clear D. The end of the DNA aligns better with TRBJ2-7, so the J call may be wrong. The sample consisted of blood. CDR3 sequence (DNA): TGCAGTGCTAGAGTATCGGACGGACCCTACGAGCAGTACTTC. Protein product: CSARVSDGPYEQYF.